Sequencing of this T cell receptor (beta chain) was carried out in a study of CD8+CD57+ T cells in acquired aplastic anemia. Study details: The average for DNA from sorted CD4+ and CD8+ cells was roughly 3 ug. For CD4+ cells, healthy donors had an average of roughly 9.8 million reads. Study-level findings and limits: In common between the patients and the controls were approximately 28 CD8+ CDR3 sequences.

This clonotype was recorded only once. The antigen is undetermined. With 3 bases clipped from V and 1 base from J, the junction kept 16 bases outside the gene matches. The CDR3 sequence is 19 residues long. Germline CDR1 is LGHDT and CDR2 is YNNKEL (reference sequence). Profiling of TCR beta VDJ combinations and CDR3 sequences used genomic DNA as template. Using its own MiXCR run on the reads, TCRdb lists one record per CDR3 protein. This table holds around 140,000 distinct CDR3 sequences, less than 45% found once. Material for sequencing was sorted CD4+, CD8+, or CD8+CD57+ T cells (not recorded which) from PBMCs. This rearrangement joins TRBV3-1 to TRBJ2-3, with 7 bases aligning to TRBD2. This sequence originates from a human donor in good health, serving as a control. The CDR3 sequence: CASSQGGTAHRYGTDTQYF. The CDR3 DNA reads as TGTGCCAGCAGCCAGGGGGGGACGGCCCACCGCTACGGCACAGATACGCAGTATTTT.